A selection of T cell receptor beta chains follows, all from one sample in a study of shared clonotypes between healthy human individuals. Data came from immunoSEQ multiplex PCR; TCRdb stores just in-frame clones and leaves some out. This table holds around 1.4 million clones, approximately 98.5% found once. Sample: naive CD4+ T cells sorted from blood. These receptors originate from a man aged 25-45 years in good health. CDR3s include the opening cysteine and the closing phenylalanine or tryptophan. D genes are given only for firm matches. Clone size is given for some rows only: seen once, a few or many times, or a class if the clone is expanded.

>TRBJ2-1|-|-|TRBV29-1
CSVERAQGNEQFF
TGCAGCGTTGAAAGGGCCCAGGGTAATGAGCAGTTCTTC
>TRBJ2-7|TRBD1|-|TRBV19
CASSIFPSFGTDLYEQYF
TGTGCCAGTAGTATCTTCCCTTCTTTCGGGACAGACCTCTACGAGCAGTACTTC
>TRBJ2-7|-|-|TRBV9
CASSVGQGNYEQYF
TGTGCCAGCAGCGTAGGTCAGGGCAACTACGAGCAGTACTTC
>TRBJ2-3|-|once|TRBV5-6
CASSLIDRWDTQYF
TGTGCCAGCAGCTTGATCGACCGTTGGGATACGCAGTATTTT
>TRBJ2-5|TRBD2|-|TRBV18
CASSPLAGGPAETQYF
TGTGCCAGCTCACCGCTAGCGGGAGGGCCTGCGGAGACCCAGTACTTC
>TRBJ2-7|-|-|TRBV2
CASSEQGPYEQYF
TGTGCCAGCAGTGAACAGGGACCCTACGAGCAGTACTTC
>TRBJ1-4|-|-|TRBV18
CASSPSGISTRGDEKLFF
TGTGCCAGCTCACCCTCCGGCATCTCTACCCGCGGTGATGAAAAACTGTTTTTT
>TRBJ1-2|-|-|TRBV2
CASSEGPQTNYGYTF
TGTGCCAGCAGTGAAGGGCCCCAGACTAACTATGGCTACACCTTC
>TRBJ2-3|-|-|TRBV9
CASSVGRGGGTDTQYF
TGTGCCAGCAGCGTAGGTAGGGGGGGCGGCACAGATACGCAGTATTTT
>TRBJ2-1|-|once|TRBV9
CASSPTPTSSGNEQFF
TGTGCCAGCAGCCCGACTCCCACTAGCTCGGGCAATGAGCAGTTCTTC
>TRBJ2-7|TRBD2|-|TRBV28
CASRTGQGLAGGLTYEQYF
TGTGCCAGCAGAACCGGACAGGGATTAGCGGGAGGACTAACCTACGAGCAGTACTTC
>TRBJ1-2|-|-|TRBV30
CAWSVGPLANYGYTF
TGTGCCTGGAGTGTAGGCCCGTTAGCTAACTATGGCTACACCTTC
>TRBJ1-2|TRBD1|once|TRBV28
CASSSLTGMGYGYTF
TGTGCCAGCAGTTCCCTGACAGGGATGGGCTATGGCTACACCTTC
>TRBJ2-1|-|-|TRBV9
CASSVGASSNEQFF
TGTGCCAGCAGCGTAGGGGCTAGCTCCAATGAGCAGTTCTTC
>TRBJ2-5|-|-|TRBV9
CASRETGPEMETQYF
TGTGCCAGCAGGGAGACCGGACCTGAGATGGAGACCCAGTACTTC
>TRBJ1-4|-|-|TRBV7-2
CASSFSPFGEKLFF
TGTGCCAGCAGCTTTTCGCCGTTCGGGGAAAAACTGTTTTTT
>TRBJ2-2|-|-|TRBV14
CASSQVRSMGELFF
TGTGCCAGCAGCCAAGTTAGAAGTATGGGGGAGCTGTTTTTT
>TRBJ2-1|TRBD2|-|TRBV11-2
CASSSSDAGGPRDEQFF
TGTGCCAGCAGCTCTAGCGACGCGGGAGGGCCTAGGGATGAGCAGTTCTTC
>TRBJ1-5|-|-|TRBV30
CAWSVRATSNQPQHF
TGTGCCTGGAGTGTACGAGCGACTAGCAATCAGCCCCAGCATTTT
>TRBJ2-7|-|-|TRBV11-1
CASSFSRGPSGTYEQYF
TGTGCCAGCAGCTTTTCCAGGGGGCCGAGCGGGACCTACGAGCAGTACTTC
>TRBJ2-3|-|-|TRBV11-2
CASSTLELAGQRQYF
TGTGCCAGCAGCACCCTCGAACTAGCCGGGCAGAGGCAGTATTTT
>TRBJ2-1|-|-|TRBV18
CASSPPRRDPNEQFF
TGTGCCAGCTCACCACCGAGAAGGGACCCTAATGAGCAGTTCTTC
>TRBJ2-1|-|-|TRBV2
CASSEGNEQFF
TGTGCCAGCAGTGAGGGTAATGAGCAGTTCTTC
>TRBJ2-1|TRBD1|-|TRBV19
CASSKRTGDTYNEQFF
TGTGCCAGTAGCAAAAGGACAGGGGATACCTACAATGAGCAGTTCTTC
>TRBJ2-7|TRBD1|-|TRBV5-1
CASNPSPGQGYEQYF
TGCGCCAGCAATCCGTCCCCGGGACAGGGTTACGAGCAGTACTTC
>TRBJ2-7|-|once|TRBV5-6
CASSLPSYEQYF
TGTGCCAGCAGCTTGCCGTCCTACGAGCAGTACTTC
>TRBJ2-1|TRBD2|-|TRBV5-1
CASRERLLASDSYNEQFF
TGCGCCAGCAGGGAGCGATTACTAGCGTCTGACTCCTACAATGAGCAGTTCTTC
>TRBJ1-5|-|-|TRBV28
CASSLNQPQHF
TGTGCCAGCAGCTTAAATCAGCCCCAGCATTTT
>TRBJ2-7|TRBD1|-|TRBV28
CASSPTGGSYEQYF
TGTGCCAGCAGTCCGACAGGGGGTAGCTACGAGCAGTACTTC
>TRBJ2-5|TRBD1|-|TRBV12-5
CASAPLAGGVETQYF
TGTGCTAGTGCCCCATTGGCAGGGGGCGTTGAGACCCAGTACTTC
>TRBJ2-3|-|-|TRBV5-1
CASSEPSTDTQYF
TGCGCCAGCAGTGAACCTAGCACAGATACGCAGTATTTT
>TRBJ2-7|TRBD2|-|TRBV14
CASSREGFSPEQYF
TGTGCCAGCAGTCGGGAGGGCTTCTCGCCCGAGCAGTACTTC
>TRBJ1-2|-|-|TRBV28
CASSTGTVRSGYTF
TGTGCCAGCAGTACCGGGACGGTTCGTTCTGGCTACACCTTC
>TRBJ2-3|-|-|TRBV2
CATAGRPSPDTQYF
TGTGCCACCGCAGGTCGTCCATCCCCAGATACGCAGTATTTT
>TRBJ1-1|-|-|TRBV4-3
CASSQDGRTEAFF
TGCGCCAGCAGCCAAGATGGACGCACTGAAGCTTTCTTT
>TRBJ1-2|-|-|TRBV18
CASSSGADYGYTF
TGTGCCAGCTCGAGTGGGGCAGACTATGGCTACACCTTC
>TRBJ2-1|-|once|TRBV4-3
CASSQLYNEQFF
TGCGCCAGCAGCCAACTATACAATGAGCAGTTCTTC
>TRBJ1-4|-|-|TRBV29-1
CSVRDTATNEKLFF
TGCAGCGTGCGGGACACAGCAACTAATGAAAAACTGTTTTTT
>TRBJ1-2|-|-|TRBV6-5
CASKRGGGLGGYTF
TGTGCCAGCAAACGAGGGGGGGGTTTGGGAGGCTACACCTTC
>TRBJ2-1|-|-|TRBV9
CASSVDSGAHYEQFF
TGTGCCAGCAGCGTCGACAGTGGGGCCCACTATGAGCAGTTCTTC
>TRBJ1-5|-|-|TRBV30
CAWSVQGNQPQHF
TGTGCCTGGAGTGTACAGGGCAACCAGCCCCAGCATTTT
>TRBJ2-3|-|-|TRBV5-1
CASSESGSKGTDTQYF
TGCGCCAGCAGCGAATCCGGGTCCAAGGGCACAGATACGCAGTATTTT
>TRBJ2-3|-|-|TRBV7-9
CASSFGGGTARPTDTQYF
TGTGCCAGCAGCTTCGGCGGGGGGACAGCCCGACCCACAGATACGCAGTATTTT
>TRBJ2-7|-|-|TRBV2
CASTIGSISYEQYF
TGTGCCAGCACCATTGGGTCAATCTCCTACGAGCAGTACTTC
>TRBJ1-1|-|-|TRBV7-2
CASSSKGGYTEAFF
TGTGCCAGCAGCTCCAAGGGGGGATACACTGAAGCTTTCTTT
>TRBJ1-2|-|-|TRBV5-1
CASSLALVRADYGYTF
TGCGCCAGCAGCTTGGCCCTTGTCAGGGCGGACTATGGCTACACCTTC
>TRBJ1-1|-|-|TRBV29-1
CSGRTTEAFF
TGCAGCGGAAGGACGACTGAAGCTTTCTTT